These 5 T cell receptor beta chains share one sample of origin, sequenced in a study of cytomegalovirus exposure and HLA in healthy donors. PCR amplification relied on 60 Vbeta primers (plus 13 Jbeta primers). Profiled with immunoSEQ multiplex PCR; TCRdb holds only in-frame clones, not every one. The table includes around 130,000 clones, about 80% detected once. Input material: PBMCs. The receptors were gathered from a young man in good health and CMV-seronegative.

The rearrangement joins TRBV23-1 to TRBJ1-4; 7 bases map to TRBD1. TRBV23-1 has ORF status, its function being uncertain. The CDR3 is 18 residues long. V lost 4 bases, J lost 5 bases, and 16 bases stayed unmatched. The CDR3 loop reads CASSPKDRRRGGNEKLFF. CDR3 sequence (DNA): TGCGCCAGCAGTCCCAAGGACAGGCGCAGAGGGGGAAATGAAAAACTGTTTTTT.

The chain combines TRBV5-1 with TRBJ2-1, with a weak D call TRBD2 (5 bases). The ends were cut back, 0 bases at V and 8 bases at J, with 9 bases in the middle. Germline CDR1 reads SGHRS; CDR2 reads YFSETQ. The CDR3 is made up of 13 amino acids. CDR3 region: CASSLVVRDEQFF. The CDR3 coding sequence is TGCGCCAGCAGCTTGGTAGTGAGGGATGAGCAGTTCTTC.

The chain couples TRBV14 to TRBJ1-2, with D hard to call. Germline loops: CDR1 SGHDN, CDR2 FVKESK. The CDR3 runs to 14 residues. Trimming removed 2 bases from V and 0 bases from J, with 7 bases in between. Written as DNA, the CDR3 is TGTGCCAGCAGCCAAAGCATATCTAACTATGGCTACACCTTC. This gives the protein CASSQSISNYGYTF.

V is TRBV4-1 and J is TRBJ1-6; 8 bases map to TRBD1. CDR1 MGHRA and CDR2 YSYEKL come from the germline V gene. This CDR3 has 16 amino acids. V lost 3 bases to trimming and J lost 7 bases; unmatched junction nucleotides: 8. CDR3 amino acids: CASSQETGETNSPLHF. DNA for the CDR3: TGCGCCAGCAGCCAGGAGACAGGGGAAACGAATTCACCCCTCCACTTT.

The genes are TRBV6-1 and TRBJ2-5; maybe TRBD1 (5 bases). Germline-derived CDR1 and CDR2 are MNHNS and SASEGT. CDR3 length: 14 residues. Trimming took off 5 bases at V and 5 bases at J, with 15 bases between the two ends. The CDR3 here is CASSFIGAYETQYF. CDR3 sequence (DNA): TGTGCCAGCAGTTTCATAGGGGCTTATGAGACCCAGTACTTC.